The clone carrying this TCR beta chain was counted ten times or more. What it binds is not known. CDR1 MGHRA and CDR2 YSYEKL come from the germline V gene. V shed 0 bases and J shed 1 base, with 6 bases lying between them. This CDR3 is 14 amino acids long. This sample is drawn from a study of response to subunit inactivated influenza vaccine. Notes on the study in general: Each seasonal flu vaccination may recruit only limited new T cells, authors suggested.

Each CDR3 protein is one row after TCRdb ran MiXCR on the RT-PCR reads. The table records more than 200,000 distinct CDR3 sequences, more than 10% of them present only once. This specimen consisted of non-naive T cells sorted from PBMCs, obtained approximately 15 days before vaccination. The receptor's source is a man over 45 who received an inactivated influenza vaccine. V gene TRBV4-1 combines with J gene TRBJ1-1; D gene ambiguous. CDR3 DNA sequence: TGCGCCAGCAGCCAAGACCCTAGGAACACTGAAGCTTTCTTT. It encodes CASSQDPRNTEAFF.